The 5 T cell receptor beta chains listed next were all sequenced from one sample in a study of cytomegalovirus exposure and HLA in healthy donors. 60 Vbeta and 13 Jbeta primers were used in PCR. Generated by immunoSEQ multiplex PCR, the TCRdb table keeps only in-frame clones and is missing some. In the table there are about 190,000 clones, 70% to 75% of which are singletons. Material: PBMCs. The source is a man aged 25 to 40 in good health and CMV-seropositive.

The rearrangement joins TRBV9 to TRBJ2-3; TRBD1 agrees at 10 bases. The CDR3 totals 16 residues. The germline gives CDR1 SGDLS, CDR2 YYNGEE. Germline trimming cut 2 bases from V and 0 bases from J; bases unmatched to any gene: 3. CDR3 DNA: TGTGCCAGCAGCGTCGGGACAGGGGCTAGCACAGATACGCAGTATTTT. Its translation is CASSVGTGASTDTQYF. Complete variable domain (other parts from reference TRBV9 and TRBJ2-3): DSGVTQTPKHLITATGQRVTLRCSPRSGDLSVYWYQQSLDQGLQFLIQYYNGEERAKGNILERFSAQQFPDLHSELNLSSLELGDSALYFCASSVGTGASTDTQYFGPGTRLTVL.

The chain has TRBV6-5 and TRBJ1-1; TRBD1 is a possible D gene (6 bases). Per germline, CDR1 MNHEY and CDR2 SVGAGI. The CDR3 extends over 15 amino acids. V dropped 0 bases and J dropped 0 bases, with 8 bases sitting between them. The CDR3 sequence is CASSYSRTVNTEAFF. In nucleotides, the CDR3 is TGTGCCAGCAGTTACTCGAGGACAGTGAACACTGAAGCTTTCTTT.

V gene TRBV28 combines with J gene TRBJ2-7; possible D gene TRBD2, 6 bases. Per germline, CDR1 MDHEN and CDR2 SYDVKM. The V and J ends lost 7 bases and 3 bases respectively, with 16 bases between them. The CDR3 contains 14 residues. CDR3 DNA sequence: TGTGCCAGCACCCCGGCGGGACTGATCTACGAGCAGTACTTC. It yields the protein CASTPAGLIYEQYF.

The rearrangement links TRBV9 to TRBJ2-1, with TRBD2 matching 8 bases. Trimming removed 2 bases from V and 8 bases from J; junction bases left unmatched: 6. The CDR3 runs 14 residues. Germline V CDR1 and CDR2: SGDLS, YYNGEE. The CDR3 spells CASSVSSGLDEQFF. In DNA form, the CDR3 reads TGTGCCAGCAGCGTGTCTAGCGGGCTAGATGAGCAGTTCTTC.

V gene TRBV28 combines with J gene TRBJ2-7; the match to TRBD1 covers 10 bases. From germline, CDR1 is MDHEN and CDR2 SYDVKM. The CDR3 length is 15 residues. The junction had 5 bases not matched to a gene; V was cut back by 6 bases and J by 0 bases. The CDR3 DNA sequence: TGTGCCAGCAGACAAAGGACAGGGGGCTCCTACGAGCAGTACTTC. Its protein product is CASRQRTGGSYEQYF.